The T cell receptor (beta chain) described here comes from a study of cytomegalovirus exposure and HLA in healthy donors. The study's findings and limits: In a later analysis, a missense DCLRE1C variant was linked to TCR beta V- and J-gene trimming. Confirmation was obtained in vitro that a few CMV-associated chains are specific for CMV antigens.

This CDR3 region has 13 residues. With 2 bases removed from V and 6 bases from J, the gap between germline ends came to 7 bases. Germline V lookup: CDR1 LNHDA, CDR2 SQIVND (reference sequence). In this sample, this clone turned up a few times. Its specificity is unknown. Both 60 Vbeta primers and 13 Jbeta primers went into the PCR. Clones were read by immunoSEQ multiplex PCR, and TCRdb kept only the in-frame ones, dropping some. This table has 99,000 or so clones, around three quarters appearing once. This TCR was sampled from a man in his sixties in good health and CMV-seropositive. This sequence joins TRBV19 and TRBJ1-4; D unclear. The specimen was PBMCs. The CDR3 loop reads CASSIPPDEKLFF. The CDR3 nucleotides are TGTGCCAGTAGTATACCTCCCGATGAAAAACTGTTTTTT.